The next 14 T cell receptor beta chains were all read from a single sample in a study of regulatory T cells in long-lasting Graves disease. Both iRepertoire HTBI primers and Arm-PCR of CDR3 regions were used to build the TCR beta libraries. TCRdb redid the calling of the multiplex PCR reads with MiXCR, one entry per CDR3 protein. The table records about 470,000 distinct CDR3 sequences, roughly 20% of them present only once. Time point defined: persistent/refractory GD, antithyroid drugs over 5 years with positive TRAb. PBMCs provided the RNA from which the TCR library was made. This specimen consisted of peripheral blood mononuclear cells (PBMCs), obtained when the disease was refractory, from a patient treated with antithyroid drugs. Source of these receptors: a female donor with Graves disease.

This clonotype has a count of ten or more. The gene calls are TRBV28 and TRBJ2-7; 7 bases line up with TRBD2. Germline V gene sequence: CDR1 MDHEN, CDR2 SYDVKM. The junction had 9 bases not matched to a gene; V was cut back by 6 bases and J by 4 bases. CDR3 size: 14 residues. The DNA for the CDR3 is TGTGCCAGCAGGGAGACGGGAGGACAATACGAGCAGTACTTC. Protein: CASRETGGQYEQYF.

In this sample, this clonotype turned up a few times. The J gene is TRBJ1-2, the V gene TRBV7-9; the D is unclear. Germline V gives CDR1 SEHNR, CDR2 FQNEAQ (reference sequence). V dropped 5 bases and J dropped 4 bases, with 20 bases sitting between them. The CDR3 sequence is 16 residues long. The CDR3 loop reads CASSLLDTQITYGYTF. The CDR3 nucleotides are TGTGCCAGCAGCCTCCTCGACACCCAAATTACCTATGGCTACACCTTC.

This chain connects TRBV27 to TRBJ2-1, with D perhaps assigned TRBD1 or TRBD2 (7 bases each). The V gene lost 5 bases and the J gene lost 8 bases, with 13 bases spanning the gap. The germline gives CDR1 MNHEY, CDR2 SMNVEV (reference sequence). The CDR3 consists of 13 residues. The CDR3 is CASSHSGGDEQFF. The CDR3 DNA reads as TGTGCCAGCAGTCACTCAGGGGGGGATGAGCAGTTCTTC.

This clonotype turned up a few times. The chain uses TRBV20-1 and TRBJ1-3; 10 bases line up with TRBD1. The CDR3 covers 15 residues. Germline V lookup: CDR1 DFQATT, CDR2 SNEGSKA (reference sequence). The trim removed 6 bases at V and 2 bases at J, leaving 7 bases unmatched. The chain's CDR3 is CSAATGGYAGNTIYF. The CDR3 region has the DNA TGCAGTGCAGCGACAGGGGGCTATGCTGGAAACACCATATATTTT.

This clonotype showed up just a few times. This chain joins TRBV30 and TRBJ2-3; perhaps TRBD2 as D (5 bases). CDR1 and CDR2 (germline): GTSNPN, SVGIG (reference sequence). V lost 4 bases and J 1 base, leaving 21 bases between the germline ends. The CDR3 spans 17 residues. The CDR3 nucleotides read TGTGCCTGGAACCACCGGGGAGTTCGGGGAGGCACAGATACGCAGTATTTT. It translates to CAWNHRGVRGGTDTQYF. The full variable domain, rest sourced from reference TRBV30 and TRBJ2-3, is SQTIHQWPATLVQPVGSPLSLECTVEGTSNPNLYWYRQAAGRGLQLLFYSVGIGQISSEVPQNLSASRPQDRQFILSSKKLLLSDSGFYLCAWNHRGVRGGTDTQYFGPGTRLTVL.

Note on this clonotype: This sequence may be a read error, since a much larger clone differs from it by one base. In DNA form, the CDR3 reads TGTGCCAGCAGCCAATATAGCGGGACCCTAACCGAGCAGTACTTC. It encodes CASSQYSGTLTEQYF. This chain uses TRBV12-3 or TRBV12-4 with TRBJ2-5, with 8 positions matching TRBD2. The closer fit of TRBJ2-7 to the DNA end suggests the J call may be wrong. This CDR3 is 15 amino acids long.

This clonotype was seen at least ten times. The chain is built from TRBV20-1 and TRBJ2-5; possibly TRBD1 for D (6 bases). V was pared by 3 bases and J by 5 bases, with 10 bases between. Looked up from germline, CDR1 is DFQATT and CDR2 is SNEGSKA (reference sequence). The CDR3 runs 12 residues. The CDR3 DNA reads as TGCAGTGCTAGCTGGGGGCGGGAGACCCAGTACTTC. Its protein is CSASWGRETQYF.

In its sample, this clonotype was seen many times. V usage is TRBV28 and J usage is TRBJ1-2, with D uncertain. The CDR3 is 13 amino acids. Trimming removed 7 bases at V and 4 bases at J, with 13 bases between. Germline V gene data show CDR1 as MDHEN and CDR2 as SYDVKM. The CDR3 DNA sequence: TGTGCCAGCACCCCTGAGGGAGTCTATGGCTACACCTTC. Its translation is CASTPEGVYGYTF.

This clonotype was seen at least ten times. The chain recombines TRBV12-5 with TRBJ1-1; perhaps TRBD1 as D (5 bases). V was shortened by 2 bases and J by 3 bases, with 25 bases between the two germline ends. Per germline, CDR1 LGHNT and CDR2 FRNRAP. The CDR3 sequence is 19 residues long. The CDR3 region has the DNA TGTGCTAGTGGTTTGATCCTGGAAGGGGCGACACCCACCTACACTGAAGCTTTCTTT. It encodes CASGLILEGATPTYTEAFF.

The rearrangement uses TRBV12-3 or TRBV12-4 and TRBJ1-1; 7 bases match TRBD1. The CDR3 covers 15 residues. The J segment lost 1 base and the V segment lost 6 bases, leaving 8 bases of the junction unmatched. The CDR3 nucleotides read TGTGCCAGCAGGAAGTTAGGGGGCTCGAACACTGAAGCTTTCTTT. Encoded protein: CASRKLGGSNTEAFF.

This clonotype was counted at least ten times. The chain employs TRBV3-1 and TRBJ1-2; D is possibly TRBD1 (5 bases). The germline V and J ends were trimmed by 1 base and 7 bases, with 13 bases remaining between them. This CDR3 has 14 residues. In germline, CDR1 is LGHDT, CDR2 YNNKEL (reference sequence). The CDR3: CASSQGWGSGGYTF. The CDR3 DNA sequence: TGTGCCAGCAGCCAAGGCTGGGGCTCAGGTGGCTACACCTTC.

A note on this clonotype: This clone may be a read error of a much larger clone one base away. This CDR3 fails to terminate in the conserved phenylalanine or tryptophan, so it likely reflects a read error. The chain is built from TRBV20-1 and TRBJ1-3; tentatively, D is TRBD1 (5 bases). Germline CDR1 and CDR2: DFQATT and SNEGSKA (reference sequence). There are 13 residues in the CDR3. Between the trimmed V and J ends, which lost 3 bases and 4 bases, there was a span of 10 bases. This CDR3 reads CSASGTTGNTIYS. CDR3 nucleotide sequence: TGCAGTGCTAGCGGGACGACCGGAAACACCATATATTCT.

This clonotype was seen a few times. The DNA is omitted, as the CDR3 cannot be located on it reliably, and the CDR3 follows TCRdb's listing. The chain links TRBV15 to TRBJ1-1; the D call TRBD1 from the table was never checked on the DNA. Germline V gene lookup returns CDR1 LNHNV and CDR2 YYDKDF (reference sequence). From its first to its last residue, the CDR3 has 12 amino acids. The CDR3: CATSRVGEGTFF.

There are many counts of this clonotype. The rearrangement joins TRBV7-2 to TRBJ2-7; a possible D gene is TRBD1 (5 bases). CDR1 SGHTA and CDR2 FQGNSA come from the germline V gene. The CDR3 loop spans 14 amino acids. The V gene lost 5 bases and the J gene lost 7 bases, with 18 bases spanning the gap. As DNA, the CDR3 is TGTGCCAGCAGCAAAAAGGACACCTCAGGAGAGCAGTACTTC. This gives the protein CASSKKDTSGEQYF.